This T cell receptor beta chain appears in the sequencing data of a study of regulatory T cells in long-lasting Graves disease. The CDR3 length is 15 residues. Trimming took off 5 bases at V and 2 bases at J, with 16 bases between the two ends. Germline-derived CDR1 and CDR2 are LNHNV and YYDKDF (reference sequence). This clonotype was observed at least ten times. Library construction for TCR beta used iRepertoire HTBI primers and Arm-PCR of CDR3 regions. MiXCR, applied by TCRdb to the multiplex PCR reads, yields one record per CDR3 protein. The sample shows roughly 510,000 distinct CDR3 sequences, 15% to 20% of them seen only once. Noted time point: newly diagnosed GD, antithyroid drugs for less than 3 months. PBMC RNA served as the TCR library source. Guidelines of the American Thyroid Association were used to diagnose Graves' disease. The sample was also reused in another study, on T cells in Graves' hyperthyroidism and ophthalmopathy.

This chain uses TRBV15 with TRBJ2-7; the D is unclear. Material: peripheral blood mononuclear cells (PBMCs), obtained at new diagnosis, from a patient treated with antithyroid drugs. This receptor was taken from a young man with Graves disease. The CDR3 DNA reads as TGTGCCACCAGCCCCACAAGATCTTTGGCCTACGAGCAGTACTTC. Protein: CATSPTRSLAYEQYF.